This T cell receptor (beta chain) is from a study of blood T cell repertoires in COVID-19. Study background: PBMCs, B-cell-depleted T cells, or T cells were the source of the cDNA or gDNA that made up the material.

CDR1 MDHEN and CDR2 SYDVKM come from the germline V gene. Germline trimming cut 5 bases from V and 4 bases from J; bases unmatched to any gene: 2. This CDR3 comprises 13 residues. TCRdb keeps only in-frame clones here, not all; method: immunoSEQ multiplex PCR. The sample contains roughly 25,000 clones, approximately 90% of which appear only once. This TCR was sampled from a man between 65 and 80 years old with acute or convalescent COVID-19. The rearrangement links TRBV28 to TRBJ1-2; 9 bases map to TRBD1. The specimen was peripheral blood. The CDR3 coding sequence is TGTGCCAGCAGTGGGACAGGGCCCTATGGCTACACCTTC. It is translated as CASSGTGPYGYTF.